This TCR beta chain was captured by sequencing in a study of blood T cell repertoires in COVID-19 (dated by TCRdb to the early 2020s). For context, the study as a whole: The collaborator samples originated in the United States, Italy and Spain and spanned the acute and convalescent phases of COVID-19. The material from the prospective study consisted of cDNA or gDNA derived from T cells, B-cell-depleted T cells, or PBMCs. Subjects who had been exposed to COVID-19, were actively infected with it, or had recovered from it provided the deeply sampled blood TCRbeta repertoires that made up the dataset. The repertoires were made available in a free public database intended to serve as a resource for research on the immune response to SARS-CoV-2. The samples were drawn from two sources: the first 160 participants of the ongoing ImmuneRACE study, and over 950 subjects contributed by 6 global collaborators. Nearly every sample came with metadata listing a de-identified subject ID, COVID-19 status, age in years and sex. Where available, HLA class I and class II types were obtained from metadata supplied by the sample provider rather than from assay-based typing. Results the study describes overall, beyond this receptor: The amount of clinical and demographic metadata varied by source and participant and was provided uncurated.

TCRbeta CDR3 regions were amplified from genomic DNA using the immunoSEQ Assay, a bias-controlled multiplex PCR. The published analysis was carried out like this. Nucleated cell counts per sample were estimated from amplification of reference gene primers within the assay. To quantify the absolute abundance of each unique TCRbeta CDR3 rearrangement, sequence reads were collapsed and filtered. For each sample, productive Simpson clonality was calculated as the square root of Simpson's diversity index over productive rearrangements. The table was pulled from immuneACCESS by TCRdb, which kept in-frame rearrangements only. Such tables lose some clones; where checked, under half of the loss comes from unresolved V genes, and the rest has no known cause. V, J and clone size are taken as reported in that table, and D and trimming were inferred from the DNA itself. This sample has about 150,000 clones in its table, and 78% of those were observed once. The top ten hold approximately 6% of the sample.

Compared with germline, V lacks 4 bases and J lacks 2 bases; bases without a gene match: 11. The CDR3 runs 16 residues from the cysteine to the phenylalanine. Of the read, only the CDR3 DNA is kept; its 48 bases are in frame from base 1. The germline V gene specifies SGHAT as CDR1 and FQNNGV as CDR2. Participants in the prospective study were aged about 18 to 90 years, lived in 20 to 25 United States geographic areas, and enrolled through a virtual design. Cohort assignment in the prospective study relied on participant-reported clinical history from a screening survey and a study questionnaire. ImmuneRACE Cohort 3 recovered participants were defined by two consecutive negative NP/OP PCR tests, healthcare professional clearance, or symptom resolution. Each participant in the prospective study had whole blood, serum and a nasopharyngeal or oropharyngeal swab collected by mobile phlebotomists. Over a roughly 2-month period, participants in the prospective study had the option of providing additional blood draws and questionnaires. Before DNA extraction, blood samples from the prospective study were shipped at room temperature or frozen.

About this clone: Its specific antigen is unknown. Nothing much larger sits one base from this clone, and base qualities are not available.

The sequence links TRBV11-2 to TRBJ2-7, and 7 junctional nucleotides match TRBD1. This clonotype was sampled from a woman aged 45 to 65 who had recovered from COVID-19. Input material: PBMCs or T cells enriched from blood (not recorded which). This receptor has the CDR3 CASSSMPGQRPYEQYF. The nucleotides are TGTGCCAGCAGCTCCATGCCGGGACAGAGACCCTACGAGCAGTACTTC.